A single T cell receptor (beta chain) is shown here with its context. V was pared by 1 base and J by 3 bases, with 9 bases between. The CDR3 runs to 14 residues. CDR1 and CDR2 from the germline V gene are SNHLY and FYNNEI. Assay used: immunoSEQ multiplex PCR; TCRdb lists only in-frame clones, some missing. Of millions of clones detected, 95% appear once; the ten largest clones hold approximately 0.13%. This record belongs to a study of shared clonotypes between healthy human individuals. Across the study: In total, the donors were a couple of women and a few men aged 18 to 49. Used for every donor were three CD4 naive, three CD4 memory, two CD8 naive and one CD8 memory plate.

Sequenced input: naive CD4+ T cells sorted from blood. Subset here: CD45RA+ positively selected. The genes are TRBV2 and TRBJ1-2; no definite D call. This sequence originates from a man aged 18 to 30 in good health. CDR3: CASSEGAADYGYTF. In DNA, the CDR3 is TGTGCCAGCAGTGAAGGTGCGGCGGACTATGGCTACACCTTC.